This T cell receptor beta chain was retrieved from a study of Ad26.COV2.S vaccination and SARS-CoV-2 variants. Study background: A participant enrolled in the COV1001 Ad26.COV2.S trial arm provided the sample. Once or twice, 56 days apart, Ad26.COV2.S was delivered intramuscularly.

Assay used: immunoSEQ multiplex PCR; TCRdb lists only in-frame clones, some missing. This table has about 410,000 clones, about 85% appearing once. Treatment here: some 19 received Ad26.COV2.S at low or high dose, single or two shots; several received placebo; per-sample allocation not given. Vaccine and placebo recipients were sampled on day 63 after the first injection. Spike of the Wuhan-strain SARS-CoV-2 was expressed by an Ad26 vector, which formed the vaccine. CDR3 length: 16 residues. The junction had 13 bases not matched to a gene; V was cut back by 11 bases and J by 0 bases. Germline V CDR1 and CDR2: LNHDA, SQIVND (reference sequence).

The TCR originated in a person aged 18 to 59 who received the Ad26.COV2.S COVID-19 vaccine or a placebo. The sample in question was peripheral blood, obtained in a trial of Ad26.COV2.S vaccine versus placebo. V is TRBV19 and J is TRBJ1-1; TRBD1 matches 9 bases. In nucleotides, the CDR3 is TGTGCCTTCTTAGACAGGGGGTATGATATGAACACTGAAGCTTTCTTT. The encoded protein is CAFLDRGYDMNTEAFF.